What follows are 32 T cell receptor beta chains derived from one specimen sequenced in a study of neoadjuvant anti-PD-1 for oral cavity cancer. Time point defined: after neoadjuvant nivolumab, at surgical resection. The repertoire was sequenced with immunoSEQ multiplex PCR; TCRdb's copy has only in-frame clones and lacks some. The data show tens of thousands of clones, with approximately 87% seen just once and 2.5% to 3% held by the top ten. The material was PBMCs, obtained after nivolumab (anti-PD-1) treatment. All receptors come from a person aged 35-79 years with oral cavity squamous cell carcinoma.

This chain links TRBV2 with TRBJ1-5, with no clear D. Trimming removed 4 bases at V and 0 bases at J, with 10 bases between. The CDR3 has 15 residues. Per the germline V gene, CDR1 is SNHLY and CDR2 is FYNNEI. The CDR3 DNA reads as TGTGCCAGCAGTGGGCTCTTGATTAGCAATCAGCCCCAGCATTTT. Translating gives CASSGLLISNQPQHF. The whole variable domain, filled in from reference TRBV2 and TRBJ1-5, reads EPEVTQTPSHQVTQMGQEVILRCVPISNHLYFYWYRQILGQKVEFLVSFYNNEISEKSEIFDDQFSVERPDGSNFTLKIRSTKLEDSAMYFCASSGLLISNQPQHFGDGTRLSIL.

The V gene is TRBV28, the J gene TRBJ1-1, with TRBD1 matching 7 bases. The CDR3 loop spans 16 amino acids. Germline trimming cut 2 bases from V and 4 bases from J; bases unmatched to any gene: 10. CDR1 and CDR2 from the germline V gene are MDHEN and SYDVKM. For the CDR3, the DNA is TGTGCCAGCAGTTTAACCCCCTGGACAGGCTCCACTGAAGCTTTCTTT. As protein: CASSLTPWTGSTEAFF.

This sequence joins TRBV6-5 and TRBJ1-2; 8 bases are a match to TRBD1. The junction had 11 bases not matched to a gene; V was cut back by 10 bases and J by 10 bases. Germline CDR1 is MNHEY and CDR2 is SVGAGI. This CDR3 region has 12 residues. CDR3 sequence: CAIMGGQGIYTF. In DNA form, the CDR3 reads TGTGCCATAATGGGAGGACAGGGTATCTACACCTTC.

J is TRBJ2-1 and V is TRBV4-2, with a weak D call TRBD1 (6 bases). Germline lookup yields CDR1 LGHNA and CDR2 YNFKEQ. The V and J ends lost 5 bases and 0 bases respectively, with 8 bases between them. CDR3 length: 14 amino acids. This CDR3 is CASSDRYSYNEQFF. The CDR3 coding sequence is TGTGCCAGCAGCGACAGGTACTCCTACAATGAGCAGTTCTTC.

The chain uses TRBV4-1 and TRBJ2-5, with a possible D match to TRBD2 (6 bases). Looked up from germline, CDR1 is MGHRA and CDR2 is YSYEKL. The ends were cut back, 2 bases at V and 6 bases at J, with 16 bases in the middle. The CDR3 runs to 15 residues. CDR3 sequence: CASSQLGLARQTQYF. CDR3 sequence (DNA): TGCGCCAGCAGCCAACTTGGGCTAGCGAGGCAGACCCAGTACTTC.

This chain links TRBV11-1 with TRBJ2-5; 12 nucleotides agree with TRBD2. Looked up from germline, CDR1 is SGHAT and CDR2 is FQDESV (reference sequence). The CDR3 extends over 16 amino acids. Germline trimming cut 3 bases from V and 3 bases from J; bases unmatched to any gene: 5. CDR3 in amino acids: CASSLGSSGREETQYF. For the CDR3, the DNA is TGTGCCAGCAGCTTGGGTTCTAGCGGGAGGGAAGAGACCCAGTACTTC.

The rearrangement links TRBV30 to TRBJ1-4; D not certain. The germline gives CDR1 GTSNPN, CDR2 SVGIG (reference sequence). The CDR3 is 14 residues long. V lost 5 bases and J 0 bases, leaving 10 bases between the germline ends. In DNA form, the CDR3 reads TGTGCCTGGGCCCAAGAACCAACTAATGAAAAACTGTTTTTT. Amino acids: CAWAQEPTNEKLFF.

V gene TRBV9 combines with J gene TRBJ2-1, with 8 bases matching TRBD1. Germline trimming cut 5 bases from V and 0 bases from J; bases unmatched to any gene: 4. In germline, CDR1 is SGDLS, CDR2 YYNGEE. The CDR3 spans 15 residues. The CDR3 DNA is TGTGCCAGCAGTCTTGGGACAGGCTCCTACAATGAGCAGTTCTTC. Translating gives CASSLGTGSYNEQFF.

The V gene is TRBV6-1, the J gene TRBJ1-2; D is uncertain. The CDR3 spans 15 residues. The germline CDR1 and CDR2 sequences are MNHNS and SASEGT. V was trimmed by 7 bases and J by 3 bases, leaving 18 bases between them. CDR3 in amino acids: CASTPAGKWDYGYTF. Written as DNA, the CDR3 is TGTGCCAGCACCCCCGCAGGAAAGTGGGACTATGGCTACACCTTC.

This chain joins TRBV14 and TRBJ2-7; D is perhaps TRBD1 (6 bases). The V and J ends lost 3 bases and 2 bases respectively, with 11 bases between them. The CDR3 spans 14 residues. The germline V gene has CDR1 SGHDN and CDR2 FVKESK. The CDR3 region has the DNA TGTGCCAGCAGCCATTGGGGACAAGCCTACGAGCAGTACTTC. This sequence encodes CASSHWGQAYEQYF.

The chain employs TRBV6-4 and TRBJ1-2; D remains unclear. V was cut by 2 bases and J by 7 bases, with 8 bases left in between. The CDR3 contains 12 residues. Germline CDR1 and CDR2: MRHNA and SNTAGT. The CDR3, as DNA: TGTGCCAGCAGTGACGGGTTCTTTGGCTACACCTTC. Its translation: CASSDGFFGYTF.

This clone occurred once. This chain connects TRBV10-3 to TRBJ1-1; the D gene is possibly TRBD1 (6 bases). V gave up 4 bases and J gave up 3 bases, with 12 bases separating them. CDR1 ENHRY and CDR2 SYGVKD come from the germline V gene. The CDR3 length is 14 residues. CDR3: CAISARGRDTEAFF. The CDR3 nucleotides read TGTGCCATCAGTGCCAGGGGACGCGACACTGAAGCTTTCTTT.

In nucleotides, the CDR3 is TGTGCCATCAGTGAAGGCCAGTCGAACACTGAAGCTTTCTTT. Translating it yields CAISEGQSNTEAFF. J is TRBJ1-1 and V is TRBV10-3, with D hard to call. This CDR3 spans 14 amino acids. V was trimmed by 3 bases and J by 1 base, leaving 9 bases between them. The germline gives CDR1 ENHRY, CDR2 SYGVKD.

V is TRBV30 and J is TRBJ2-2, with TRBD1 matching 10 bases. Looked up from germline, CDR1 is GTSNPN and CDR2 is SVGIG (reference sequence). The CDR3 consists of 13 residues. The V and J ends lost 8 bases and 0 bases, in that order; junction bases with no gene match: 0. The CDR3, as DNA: TGTGCCGGACAGGGGGCGAACACCGGGGAGCTGTTTTTT. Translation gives CAGQGANTGELFF.

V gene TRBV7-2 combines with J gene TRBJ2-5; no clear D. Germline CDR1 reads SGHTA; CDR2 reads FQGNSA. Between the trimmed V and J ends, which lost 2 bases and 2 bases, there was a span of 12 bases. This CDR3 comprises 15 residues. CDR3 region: CASSLTEAPQETQYF. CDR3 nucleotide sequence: TGTGCCAGCAGCTTAACAGAGGCTCCGCAAGAGACCCAGTACTTC.

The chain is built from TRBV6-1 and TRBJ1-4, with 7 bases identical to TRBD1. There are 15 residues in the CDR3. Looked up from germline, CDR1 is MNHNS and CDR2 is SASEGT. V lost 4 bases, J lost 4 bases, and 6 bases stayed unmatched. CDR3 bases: TGTGCCAGCAGTGCTATGCAGGGGGGTAATGAAAAACTGTTTTTT. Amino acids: CASSAMQGGNEKLFF.

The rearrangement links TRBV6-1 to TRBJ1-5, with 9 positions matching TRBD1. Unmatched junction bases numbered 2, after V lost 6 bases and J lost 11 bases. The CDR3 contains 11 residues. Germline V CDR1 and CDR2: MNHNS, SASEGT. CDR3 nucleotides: TGTGCCAGCAGGGGGGACAGGGCCCAGCATTTT. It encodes CASRGDRAQHF.

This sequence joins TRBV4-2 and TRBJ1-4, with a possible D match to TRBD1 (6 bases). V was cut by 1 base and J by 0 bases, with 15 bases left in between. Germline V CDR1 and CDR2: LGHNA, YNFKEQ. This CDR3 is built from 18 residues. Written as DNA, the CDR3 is TGTGCCAGCAGCCAAGGGACAGTCGAAGGGGCAACTAATGAAAAACTGTTTTTT. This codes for CASSQGTVEGATNEKLFF.

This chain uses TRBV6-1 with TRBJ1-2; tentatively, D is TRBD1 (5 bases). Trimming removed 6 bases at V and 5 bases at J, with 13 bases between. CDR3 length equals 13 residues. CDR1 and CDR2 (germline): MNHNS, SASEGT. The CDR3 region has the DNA TGTGCCAGCAGCTCGACAGCGCTTTATGGCTACACCTTC. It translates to CASSSTALYGYTF.

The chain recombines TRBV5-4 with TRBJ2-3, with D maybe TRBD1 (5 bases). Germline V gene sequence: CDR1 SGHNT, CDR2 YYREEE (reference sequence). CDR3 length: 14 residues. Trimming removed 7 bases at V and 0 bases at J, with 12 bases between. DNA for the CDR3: TGTGCCAGCTCGAGGCAGGGAAGCACAGATACGCAGTATTTT. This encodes CASSRQGSTDTQYF.

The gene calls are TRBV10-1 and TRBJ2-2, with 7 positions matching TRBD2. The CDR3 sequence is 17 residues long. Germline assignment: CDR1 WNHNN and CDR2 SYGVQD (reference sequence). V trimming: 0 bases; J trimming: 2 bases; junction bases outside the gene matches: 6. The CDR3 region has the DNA TGCGCCAGCAGTGAGTCAGCCGGGACTACCAACACCGGGGAGCTGTTTTTT. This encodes CASSESAGTTNTGELFF.

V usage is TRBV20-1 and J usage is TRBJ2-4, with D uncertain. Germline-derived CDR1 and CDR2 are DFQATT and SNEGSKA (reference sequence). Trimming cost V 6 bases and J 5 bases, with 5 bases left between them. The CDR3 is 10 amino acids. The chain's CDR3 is CSAQQNIQYF. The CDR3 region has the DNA TGCAGTGCCCAACAAAACATTCAGTACTTC.

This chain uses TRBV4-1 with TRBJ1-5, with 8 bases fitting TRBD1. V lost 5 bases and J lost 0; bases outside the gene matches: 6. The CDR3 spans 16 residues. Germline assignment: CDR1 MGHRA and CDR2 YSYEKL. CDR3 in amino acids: CASSSGQGASNQPQHF. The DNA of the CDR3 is TGCGCCAGCAGCTCCGGGCAGGGGGCTAGCAATCAGCCCCAGCATTTT.

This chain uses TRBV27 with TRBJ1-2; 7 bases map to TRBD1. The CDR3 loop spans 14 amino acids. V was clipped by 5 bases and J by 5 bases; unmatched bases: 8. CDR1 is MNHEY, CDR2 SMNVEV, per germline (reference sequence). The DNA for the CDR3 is TGTGCCAGCAGTCCGGCGGCCAGGGGGTATGGCTACACCTTC. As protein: CASSPAARGYGYTF.

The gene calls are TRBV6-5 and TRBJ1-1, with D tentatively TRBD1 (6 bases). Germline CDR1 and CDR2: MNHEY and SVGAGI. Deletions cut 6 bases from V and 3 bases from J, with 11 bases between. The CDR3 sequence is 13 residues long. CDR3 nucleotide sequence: TGTGCCAGCAGGAGACAGGTGGACACTGAAGCTTTCTTT. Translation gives CASRRQVDTEAFF.

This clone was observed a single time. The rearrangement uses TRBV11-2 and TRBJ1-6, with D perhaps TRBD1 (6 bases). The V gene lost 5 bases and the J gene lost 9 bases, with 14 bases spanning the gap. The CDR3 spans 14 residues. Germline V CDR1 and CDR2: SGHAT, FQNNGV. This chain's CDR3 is CASSHEGGGSPLHF. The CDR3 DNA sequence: TGTGCCAGCAGCCACGAGGGGGGCGGTTCACCCCTCCACTTT. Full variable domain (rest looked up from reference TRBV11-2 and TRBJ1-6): EAGVAQSPRYKIIEKRQSVAFWCNPISGHATLYWYQQILGQGPKLLIQFQNNGVVDDSQLPKDRFSAERLKGVDSTLKIQPAKLEDSAVYLCASSHEGGGSPLHFGNGTRLTVT.

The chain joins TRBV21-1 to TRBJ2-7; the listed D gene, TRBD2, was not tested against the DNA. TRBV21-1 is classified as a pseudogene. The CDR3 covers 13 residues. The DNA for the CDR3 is TGTGCCAGCAGCCCGCGGGACTTTTACGAGCAGTACTTC. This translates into CASSPRDFYEQYF.

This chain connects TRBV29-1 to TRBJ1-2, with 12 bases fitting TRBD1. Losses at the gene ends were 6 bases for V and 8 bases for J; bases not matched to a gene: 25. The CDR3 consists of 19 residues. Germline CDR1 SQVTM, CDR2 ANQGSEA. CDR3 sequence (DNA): TGCAGCGTCGGGCCACCGGGACAGGGGGCAGGTCTTCAGGCGGAGGGCTACACCTTC. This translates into CSVGPPGQGAGLQAEGYTF.

CDR3 bases: TGTGCCAGCAGCTCCCCAGGGGAAACTGGAAACACCATATATTTT. It translates to CASSSPGETGNTIYF. The genes are TRBV5-6 and TRBJ1-3; D might be TRBD1 (6 bases). Germline CDR1 and CDR2: SGHDT and YYEEEE. The CDR3 contains 15 residues. Trimming took 3 bases from V and 2 from J, leaving 12 bases between them.

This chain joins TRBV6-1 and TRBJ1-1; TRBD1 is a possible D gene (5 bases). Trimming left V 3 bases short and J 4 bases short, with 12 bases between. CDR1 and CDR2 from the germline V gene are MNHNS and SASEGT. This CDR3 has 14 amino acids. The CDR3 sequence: CASSEGLLSTEAFF. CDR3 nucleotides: TGTGCCAGCAGTGAGGGGCTGCTGAGCACTGAAGCTTTCTTT.

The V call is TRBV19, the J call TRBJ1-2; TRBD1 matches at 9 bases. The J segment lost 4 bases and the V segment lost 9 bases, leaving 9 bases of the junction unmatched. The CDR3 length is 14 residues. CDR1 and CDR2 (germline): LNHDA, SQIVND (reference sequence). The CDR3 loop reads CASTPGQGFYGYTF. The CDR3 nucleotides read TGTGCCAGCACACCGGGACAGGGATTCTATGGCTACACCTTC. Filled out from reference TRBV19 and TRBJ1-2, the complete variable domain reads DGGITQSPKYLFRKEGQNVTLSCEQNLNHDAMYWYRQDPGQGLRLIYYSQIVNDFQKGDIAEGYSVSREKKESFPLTVTSAQKNPTAFYLCASTPGQGFYGYTFGSGTRLTVV.

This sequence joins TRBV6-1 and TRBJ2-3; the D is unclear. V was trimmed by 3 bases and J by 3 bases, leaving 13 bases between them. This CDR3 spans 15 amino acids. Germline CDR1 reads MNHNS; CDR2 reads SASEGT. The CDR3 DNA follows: TGTGCCAGCAGTGAGTCAATGGGGTTTACAGATACGCAGTATTTT. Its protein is CASSESMGFTDTQYF.